This T cell receptor (beta chain) was documented in a study of Graves' ophthalmopathy and Graves' hyperthyroidism (dated 2018 in TCRdb). With regard to the full study: Stable hyperthyroidism was defined as no progression to ophthalmopathy within 18 months of follow-up. The study used TCR beta repertoire signatures to distinguish Graves' ophthalmopathy from Graves' hyperthyroidism and to predict progression to ophthalmopathy. In total, 135 blood samples were TCR-sequenced: around 42 ophthalmopathy, some 80 hyperthyroidism and some 17 hyperthyroidism-to-ophthalmopathy patients. To explore V-J signatures that distinguish ophthalmopathy from hyperthyroidism, a discovery set of around 100 patients was enrolled, made up of around 44 with ophthalmopathy and roughly 55 with stable hyperthyroidism. For independent validation, a separate cohort was made up of 18 to 20 hyperthyroidism patients plus 17 patients who later progressed from hyperthyroidism to ophthalmopathy. T-cell repertoires of thyroid tissue and blood were compared in several hyperthyroidism patients. Following sample collection, hyperthyroidism patients were given methimazole at a starting dose of 30 mg daily, and ophthalmopathy patients were given high-dose intravenous methylprednisolone.

The CDR3 runs 15 residues from the cysteine to the phenylalanine. Solely the CDR3 DNA is kept, with 45 bases framed from the first base. The germline ends are 18 bases apart after V is trimmed by 3 bases and J by 6 bases. The germline V gene provides CDR1 MGHRA and CDR2 YSYEKL. This clonotype was observed a handful of times. Its target antigen remains unknown. Base qualities are not at hand, and no much larger clone is one base apart. For repertoire sequencing, TCR beta CDR3 regions were amplified from RNA transcripts. HTBI primers and the Qiagen OneStep RT-PCR kit were used in a first-round RT-PCR, which was followed by a second-round multiplex PCR, size selection and purification. The libraries underwent paired-end sequencing with 100 bp reads on an Illumina HiSeq2000. The paper's data handling went like this. SOAPnuke was used to process the reads, throwing out any read that had adapters, had uncalled bases, had a mean Phred below 15, or lacked an exact constant-primer or identifier match. COPE v1.2.5 was used to merge high-quality paired reads. Clonotypes were defined as unique nucleotide sequences and were aligned to IMGT TRB V, D and J references using MiTCR v1.1. The analysis was limited to V-J combinations with a frequency above 0.0001, which together covered approximately 99% of the repertoires. For each V-J combination, a TCR clonal expansion and chaos score was defined as F50 clonal expansion divided by the chaos observed in the TCRdist matrix. Welch's t-statistics and random forest were used to reduce the features to 10 to 15 V-J combinations, which were then used as input to a naive Bayes classifier. The similarity between thyroid and blood repertoires was quantified using the Morisita-Horn index. Starting from the raw public reads, TCRdb applied fastp trimming at Q25, assembled clones with MiXCR and retained in-frame beta chains. For every CDR3 protein sequence, its rows merge into one entry that carries the most common genes and DNA. These V and J calls rely on TCRdb rather than the paper's analysis. The table for this sample lists about 1.2 million distinct CDR3 sequences; about 38% of them were counted only once. The ten most abundant clones make up 11% of the sample.

The paper as a whole reports these results and caveats: In validation, the model predicted ophthalmopathy progression with 55% to 71% sensitivity and 72.22% specificity; some 13 predicted patients were CT-confirmed with GO in a median of about 6.1 months. No statistical method was used to set the sample size in advance, and the investigators knew which group each participant was assigned to. Among expanded thyroid clonotypes with frequency above 0.001, most also showed up in blood, which suggests that blood repertoires may reflect the thyroid immune response. Ophthalmopathy was separated from stable hyperthyroidism by the 13-signature model with more than 85% sensitivity and about 81% specificity in cross-validation and with 80%/75% in the test set.

Patients with hyperthyroidism were aged 18 to 65 years, had been newly diagnosed, and had a disease duration of less than 2 months. Patients with other autoimmune diseases, uncontrolled infections, pregnancy or lactation were excluded. Clinical symptoms, serum thyroxine, TRAb, thyroid ultrasound and orbital computed tomography were used for diagnosis. Total RNA was extracted using Trizol reagent, and RNA quality was checked on an Agilent 2100 Bioanalyzer. The receptor was derived from an adult man with Graves' hyperthyroidism. Material: peripheral blood or thyroid tissue (not recorded which). The V and J genes are TRBV4-1 and TRBJ2-7; the D region is possibly TRBD1 or TRBD2, each matching across 5 bases. The bases are TGCGCCAGCAGCCACGGGGCGGGCGGATCAGGCGAGCAGTACTTC. Its protein reads: CASSHGAGGSGEQYF.